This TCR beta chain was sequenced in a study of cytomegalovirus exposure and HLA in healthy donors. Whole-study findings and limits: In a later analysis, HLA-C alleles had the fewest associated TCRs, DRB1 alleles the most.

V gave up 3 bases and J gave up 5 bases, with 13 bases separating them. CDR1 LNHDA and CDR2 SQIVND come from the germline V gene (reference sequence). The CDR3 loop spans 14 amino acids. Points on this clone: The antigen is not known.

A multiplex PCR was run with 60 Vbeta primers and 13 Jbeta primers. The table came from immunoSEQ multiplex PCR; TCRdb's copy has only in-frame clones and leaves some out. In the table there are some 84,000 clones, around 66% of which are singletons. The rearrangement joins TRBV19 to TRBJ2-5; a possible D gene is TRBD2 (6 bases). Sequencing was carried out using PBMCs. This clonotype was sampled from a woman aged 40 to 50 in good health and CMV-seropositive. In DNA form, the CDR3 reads TGTGCCAGTAGTATCGTCGGAGGGTTCGAGACCCAGTACTTC. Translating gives CASSIVGGFETQYF.